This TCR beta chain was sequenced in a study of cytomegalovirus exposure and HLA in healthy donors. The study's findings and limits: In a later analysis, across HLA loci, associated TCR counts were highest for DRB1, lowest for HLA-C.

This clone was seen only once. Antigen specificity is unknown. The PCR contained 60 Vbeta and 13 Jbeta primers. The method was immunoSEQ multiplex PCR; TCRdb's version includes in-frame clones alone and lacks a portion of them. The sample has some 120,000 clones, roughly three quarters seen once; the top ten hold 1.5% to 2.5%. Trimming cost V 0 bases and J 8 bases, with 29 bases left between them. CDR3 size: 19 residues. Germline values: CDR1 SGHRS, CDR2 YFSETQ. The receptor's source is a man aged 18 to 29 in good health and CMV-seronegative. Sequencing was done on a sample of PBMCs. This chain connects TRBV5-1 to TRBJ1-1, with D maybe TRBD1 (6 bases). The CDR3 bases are TGCGCCAGCAGCTTGGACTTTCGGCTCGCCGGGACAAAACCCCCCGAAGCTTTCTTT. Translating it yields CASSLDFRLAGTKPPEAFF.